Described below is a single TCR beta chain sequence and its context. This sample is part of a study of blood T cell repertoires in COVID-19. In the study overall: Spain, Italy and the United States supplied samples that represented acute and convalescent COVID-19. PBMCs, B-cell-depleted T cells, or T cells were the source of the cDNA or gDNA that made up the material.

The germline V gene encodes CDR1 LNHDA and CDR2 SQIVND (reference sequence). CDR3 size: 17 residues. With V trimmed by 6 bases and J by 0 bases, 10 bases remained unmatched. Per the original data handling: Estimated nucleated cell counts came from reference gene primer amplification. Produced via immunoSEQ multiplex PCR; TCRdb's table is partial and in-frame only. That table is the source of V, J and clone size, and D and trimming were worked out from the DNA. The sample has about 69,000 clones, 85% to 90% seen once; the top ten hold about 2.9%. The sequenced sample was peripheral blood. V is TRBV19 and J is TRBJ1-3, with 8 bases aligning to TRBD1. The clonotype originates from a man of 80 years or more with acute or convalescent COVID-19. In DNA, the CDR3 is TGTGCCAGTAGGCAAACAGGGGGACGAAACTCTGGAAACACCATATATTTT. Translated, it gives CASRQTGGRNSGNTIYF.